A selection of T cell receptor beta chains follows, all from one sample in a study of response to subunit inactivated influenza vaccine. TCRdb itself ran the RT-PCR reads through MiXCR, one entry per CDR3 protein. Among roughly 650,000 distinct CDR3 sequences listed, 15% to 19% were seen once. Sequencing was performed on PBMCs from blood, taken 11 to 12 days after vaccination. The receptors originated from a middle-aged man who received an inactivated influenza vaccine. Each CDR3 is given without its conserved first and last residue. Fields, in order: V gene, clone size, J gene, CDR3 protein. Expanded clones are given a class, and other clones once, few, many or no size at all.

V: TRBV4-2
size: .
J: TRBJ2-1
CDR3: ASSQVGGGGEQF

V: TRBV24-1
size: .
J: TRBJ2-1
CDR3: ATSASRQGTIYNEQF

V: TRBV5-1
size: many
J: TRBJ1-2
CDR3: ASRQGDYGYT

V: TRBV28
size: .
J: TRBJ2-7
CDR3: ASSSRTSGSWDEQY

V: TRBV6-1
size: many
J: TRBJ1-4
CDR3: ASSVSEANEKLF

V: TRBV29-1
size: few
J: TRBJ2-1
CDR3: SAVGTSGLNEQF

V: TRBV5-1
size: few
J: TRBJ2-2
CDR3: ASSLIALNTGELF

V: TRBV20-1
size: .
J: TRBJ2-1
CDR3: SARGRRLSYNEQF

V: TRBV5-1
size: many
J: TRBJ2-5
CDR3: ASSLALLAGQETQY

V: TRBV12-3/TRBV12-4
size: few
J: TRBJ1-2
CDR3: ASSLGPGDGYT

V: TRBV6-6
size: few
J: TRBJ2-2
CDR3: ASSSDGELF

V: TRBV9
size: .
J: TRBJ2-5
CDR3: ASSVGTGGLETQY

V: TRBV18
size: .
J: TRBJ2-3
CDR3: ASSVAGDSADTQY

V: TRBV6-5
size: few
J: TRBJ2-1
CDR3: ASSSPRRGRYNEQF

V: TRBV14
size: .
J: TRBJ2-1
CDR3: ASSQDFGRLAGGLYNEQF

V: TRBV7-2
size: .
J: TRBJ2-1
CDR3: ASSTSTSGRIEQF

V: TRBV15
size: few
J: TRBJ2-5
CDR3: ATSSPPGETQY

V: TRBV25-1
size: .
J: TRBJ2-7
CDR3: ASRAAGSYEQY

V: TRBV24-1
size: few
J: TRBJ1-2
CDR3: ATSDLPQSYGYT

V: TRBV12-3/TRBV12-4
size: many
J: TRBJ1-4
CDR3: ASSLDRGSFNEKLF

V: TRBV7-9
size: .
J: TRBJ1-1
CDR3: ASSLSGQGLSTEAF

V: TRBV20-1
size: once
J: TRBJ2-1
CDR3: SARDPGGHINEQF

V: TRBV6-2/TRBV6-3
size: few
J: TRBJ2-7
CDR3: ASSYTSSYEQY

V: TRBV6-2/TRBV6-3
size: few
J: TRBJ2-1
CDR3: ASSYSLRVKTYNEQF

V: TRBV18
size: few
J: TRBJ1-2
CDR3: ASSPPIGGNYGYT

V: TRBV5-6
size: many
J: TRBJ2-7
CDR3: ASSPDRDREQY

V: TRBV5-1
size: few
J: TRBJ1-1
CDR3: ASSQYDRENTEAF

V: TRBV20-1
size: .
J: TRBJ2-1
CDR3: SARVTSGGHNEQF

V: TRBV5-1
size: few
J: TRBJ2-1
CDR3: ASSLDGTSGTSSYNEQF

V: TRBV6-2/TRBV6-3
size: .
J: TRBJ1-3
CDR3: ASSPFLYSGNTIY

V: TRBV11-1
size: .
J: TRBJ2-1
CDR3: ASSPMPRDRGLYNEQF

V: TRBV29-1
size: many
J: TRBJ2-1
CDR3: SVGGRVSDEQF

V: TRBV30
size: .
J: TRBJ2-1
CDR3: AWSSGAGHNEQF

V: TRBV7-9
size: .
J: TRBJ2-5
CDR3: ASSLEGWAASVH

V: TRBV12-3/TRBV12-4
size: many
J: TRBJ1-2
CDR3: ASSSRGGYGYT

V: TRBV4-2
size: few
J: TRBJ2-5
CDR3: ASSPLLRLREEPVRGLAETQY

V: TRBV24-1
size: few
J: TRBJ2-3
CDR3: ATSEMGWEDTDTQY

V: TRBV5-1
size: few
J: TRBJ1-1
CDR3: ASSQGVTSEAF

V: TRBV20-1
size: few
J: TRBJ2-1
CDR3: SALLDREGEVSSYNEQF

V: TRBV7-9
size: few
J: TRBJ1-1
CDR3: ASSPTPGGTEAF

V: TRBV11-2
size: few
J: TRBJ2-1
CDR3: ASSLAMASGGPRQF

V: TRBV2
size: .
J: TRBJ2-1
CDR3: ASSGGLAGPNEQF

V: TRBV6-1
size: .
J: TRBJ1-2
CDR3: ASSQTTGDNYGYT

V: TRBV20-1
size: few
J: TRBJ2-7
CDR3: SARDSEGSYEQY

V: TRBV29-1
size: many
J: TRBJ2-3
CDR3: SVEERDGSTDTQY

V: TRBV7-8
size: few
J: TRBJ2-1
CDR3: ASSLYVAGASYNEQF

V: TRBV7-2
size: few
J: TRBJ2-7
CDR3: ASSLGPSGGTYEQY

V: TRBV12-3/TRBV12-4
size: .
J: TRBJ1-1
CDR3: ASSLADHEAF

V: TRBV6-2/TRBV6-3
size: few
J: TRBJ1-1
CDR3: ASSLTGGATEAF